Listed here are 15 T cell receptor beta chains from one sample, sequenced in a study of T cells in Graves' hyperthyroidism and ophthalmopathy. The investigators amplified TCR beta CDR3 regions from RNA transcripts. TCR CDR3 regions were first amplified by RT-PCR with HTBI primers. TCRdb re-derived calls from the multiplex PCR reads in MiXCR, one entry per CDR3 protein. Of around 340,000 distinct CDR3 sequences listed, around 13% were seen once; the top ten hold just under 25%. The sequencing input was blood. Receptors were obtained from a woman in her 30s with Graves' hyperthyroidism.

This clonotype showed up many times. The rearrangement uses TRBV11-2 and TRBJ2-2; D may match TRBD1 or TRBD2 (6 bases each). This CDR3 contains 15 residues. CDR1 and CDR2 (germline): SGHAT, FQNNGV. Between the trimmed V and J ends, which lost 5 bases and 5 bases, there was a span of 15 bases. The DNA for the CDR3 is TGTGCCAGCAGCGTCGGGGGCCGGGCGACCGGGGAGCTGTTTTTT. The encoded protein is CASSVGGRATGELFF.

This clonotype was counted a few times. The chain combines TRBV3-1 with TRBJ2-7; 9 bases agree with TRBD1. V was pared by 4 bases and J by 3 bases, with 7 bases of the junction left unmatched. Germline assignment: CDR1 LGHDT and CDR2 YNNKEL (reference sequence). The CDR3 is made up of 15 amino acids. CDR3 region: CASSLTGTGNYEQYF. The DNA for the CDR3 is TGTGCCAGCAGCCTAACCGGGACAGGGAACTACGAGCAGTACTTC.

This clonotype has a count of ten or more. The chain has TRBV2 and TRBJ1-5; unclear D gene. The germline CDR1 and CDR2 sequences are SNHLY and FYNNEI. V was pared by 6 bases and J by 1 base, with 4 bases between. This CDR3 has 12 amino acids. DNA for the CDR3: TGTGCCAGCAGCAGGAGCAATCAGCCCCAGCATTTT. This encodes CASSRSNQPQHF.

Ten or more counts support this clonotype. This chain uses TRBV2 with TRBJ1-1, with D perhaps TRBD1 (5 bases). V lost 6 bases and J lost 8, with 10 bases in between. Germline V gives CDR1 SNHLY, CDR2 FYNNEI. The CDR3 loop spans 11 amino acids. CDR3 in DNA: TGTGCCAGCAGCAGGGAGGGGGAAGCTTTCTTT. This codes for CASSREGEAFF.

Many counts were recorded for this clonotype. V usage is TRBV19 and J usage is TRBJ2-5, with TRBD1 as a possible D gene (5 bases). CDR1 LNHDA and CDR2 SQIVND come from the germline V gene (reference sequence). This CDR3 is built from 13 residues. V lost 5 bases to trimming and J lost 4 bases, with 11 bases between them. CDR3 in amino acids: CASSHQGSETQYF. The CDR3 nucleotides read TGTGCCAGTAGTCACCAGGGTTCAGAGACCCAGTACTTC. Combining the CDR3 with reference TRBV19 and TRBJ2-5 gives the whole variable domain DGGITQSPKYLFRKEGQNVTLSCEQNLNHDAMYWYRQDPGQGLRLIYYSQIVNDFQKGDIAEGYSVSREKKESFPLTVTSAQKNPTAFYLCASSHQGSETQYFGPGTRLLVL.

There are a few counts of this clonotype. This rearrangement joins TRBV20-1 to TRBJ2-1; no reliable D call. V shed 0 bases and J shed 4 bases, with 13 bases lying between them. This CDR3 is built from 15 residues. CDR1 is DFQATT and CDR2 is SNEGSKA in the germline V gene (reference sequence). The CDR3 region has the DNA TGCAGTGCTAGAGATCTTAGCTTTCCTTACAATGAGCAGTTCTTC. It codes for CSARDLSFPYNEQFF.

The chain's CDR3 is CASSLVRAGVFNSPLHF. CDR3 sequence (DNA): TGTGCCAGCAGTTTAGTAAGGGCCGGGGTTTTTAATTCACCCCTCCACTTT. This chain connects TRBV12-3 or TRBV12-4 to TRBJ1-6; D is ambiguous. The CDR3 is 17 amino acids. V lost 1 base and J lost 6, with 16 bases in between.

The sample holds many counts of this clonotype. The V call is TRBV11-2, the J call TRBJ2-7; D is perhaps TRBD1 or TRBD2 (5 bases each). Germline CDR1 and CDR2: SGHAT and FQNNGV. Trimming removed 8 bases from V and 3 bases from J, with 23 bases in between. The CDR3 has 16 amino acids. CDR3 protein: CASVKMVGSDSYEQYF. For the CDR3, the DNA is TGTGCCAGCGTCAAGATGGTCGGTAGCGACAGCTACGAGCAGTACTTC.

This rearrangement joins TRBV9 to TRBJ2-1; D possibly corresponds to TRBD2 (6 bases). Germline V gene data show CDR1 as SGDLS and CDR2 as YYNGEE. The V and J ends lost 2 bases and 5 bases respectively, with 8 bases between them. The CDR3 is made up of 13 amino acids. The CDR3 here is CASSVRLDNEQFF. Here the CDR3 DNA reads TGTGCCAGCAGCGTCAGACTAGACAATGAGCAGTTCTTC. Combining the CDR3 with reference TRBV9 and TRBJ2-1 gives the whole variable domain DSGVTQTPKHLITATGQRVTLRCSPRSGDLSVYWYQQSLDQGLQFLIQYYNGEERAKGNILERFSAQQFPDLHSELNLSSLELGDSALYFCASSVRLDNEQFFGPGTRLTVL.

This clonotype has just a few counts. The CDR3 sequence is CASRRLDSNTNIQYF. The CDR3 DNA is TGTGCCAGCAGACGCCTGGACAGCAATACAAACATTCAGTACTTC. J is TRBJ2-4 and V is TRBV11-2; D might be TRBD1 (6 bases). Trimming cost V 6 bases and J 6 bases, with 18 bases left between them. CDR3 length: 15 residues. Germline assignment: CDR1 SGHAT and CDR2 FQNNGV. Combining the CDR3 with reference TRBV11-2 and TRBJ2-4 gives the whole variable domain EAGVAQSPRYKIIEKRQSVAFWCNPISGHATLYWYQQILGQGPKLLIQFQNNGVVDDSQLPKDRFSAERLKGVDSTLKIQPAKLEDSAVYLCASRRLDSNTNIQYFGAGTRLSVL.

This clonotype showed up many times. The CDR3 DNA reads as TGTGCCAGCAGTTTAGTGTGGACAGTCAATGGCTACACCTTC. Amino acid sequence: CASSLVWTVNGYTF. This sequence joins TRBV28 and TRBJ1-2; tentative D call: TRBD1 (6 bases). The CDR3 sequence is 14 residues long. Between the trimmed V and J ends, which lost 2 bases and 6 bases, there was a span of 13 bases. The germline CDR1 and CDR2 sequences are MDHEN and SYDVKM.

V gene TRBV10-3 combines with J gene TRBJ1-1, with D possibly matching TRBD1 (6 bases). V was clipped by 11 bases and J by 3 bases, with 19 bases between them. The CDR3 has 14 amino acids. Germline-derived CDR1 and CDR2 are ENHRY and SYGVKD. This CDR3 is CAVQDTGRHTEAFF. In DNA form, the CDR3 reads TGTGCCGTCCAAGATACAGGGCGGCACACTGAAGCTTTCTTT.

A few counts support this clonotype. CDR3 residues: CSVELEDEQYF. The CDR3, as DNA: TGCAGCGTTGAACTTGAGGACGAGCAGTACTTC. This sequence joins TRBV29-1 and TRBJ2-7; D not resolved. CDR1 is SQVTM, CDR2 ANQGSEA, per germline. V was trimmed by 2 bases and J by 5 bases, leaving 7 bases between them. CDR3 length: 11 amino acids.

The chain joins TRBV20-1 to TRBJ2-1, with 7 bases fitting TRBD2. The CDR3 extends over 15 amino acids. From germline, CDR1 is DFQATT and CDR2 SNEGSKA (reference sequence). Trimming cost V 6 bases and J 1 base; bases outside gene matches: 9. The CDR3 nucleotides are TGCAGTGCCCGTCTGGGCGGGAGTTCCTACAATGAGCAGTTCTTC. It specifies CSARLGGSSYNEQFF.

This clonotype was seen a few times. The chain combines TRBV12-3 or TRBV12-4 with TRBJ2-2, with D unclear. The CDR3 extends over 15 amino acids. V lost 3 bases, J lost 8 bases, and 16 bases lay in between. The DNA of the CDR3 is TGTGCCAGCAGTTTTTCGGTGGGCCCCCCAGGGGAGCTGTTTTTT. Translation: CASSFSVGPPGELFF.